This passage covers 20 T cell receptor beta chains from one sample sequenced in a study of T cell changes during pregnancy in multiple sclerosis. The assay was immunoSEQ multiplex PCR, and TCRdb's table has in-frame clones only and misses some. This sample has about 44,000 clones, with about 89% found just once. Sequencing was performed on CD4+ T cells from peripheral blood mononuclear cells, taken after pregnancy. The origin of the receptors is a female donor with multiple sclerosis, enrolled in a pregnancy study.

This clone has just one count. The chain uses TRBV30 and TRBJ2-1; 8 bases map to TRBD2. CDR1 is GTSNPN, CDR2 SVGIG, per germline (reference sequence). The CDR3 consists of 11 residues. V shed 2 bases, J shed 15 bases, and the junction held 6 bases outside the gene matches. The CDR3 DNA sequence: TGTGCCTGGAGTAGGAGCGGGAGAGGGTTCTTC. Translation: CAWSRSGRGFF.

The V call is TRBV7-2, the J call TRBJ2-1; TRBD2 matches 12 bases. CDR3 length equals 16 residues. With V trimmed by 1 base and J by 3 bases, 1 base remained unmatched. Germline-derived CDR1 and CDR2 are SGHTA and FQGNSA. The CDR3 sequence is CASSLGTSGNYNEQFF. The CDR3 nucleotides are TGTGCCAGCAGCTTAGGGACTAGCGGGAACTACAATGAGCAGTTCTTC.

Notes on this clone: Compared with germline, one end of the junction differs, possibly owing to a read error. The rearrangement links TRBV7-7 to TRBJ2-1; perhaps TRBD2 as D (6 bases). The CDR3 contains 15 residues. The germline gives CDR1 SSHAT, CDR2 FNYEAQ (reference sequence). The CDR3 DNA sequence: TGTGCTAGCAGCTCAGAACTAGCCCCCTACAATGAGCAGTTCTTC. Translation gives CASSSELAPYNEQFF. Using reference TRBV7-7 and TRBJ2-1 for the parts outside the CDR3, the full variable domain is GAGVSQSPRYKVTKRGQDVTLRCDPISSHATLYWYQQALGQGPEFLTYFNYEAQPDKSGLPSDRFSAERPEGSISTLTIQRTEQRDSAMYRCASSSELAPYNEQFFGPGTRLTVL.

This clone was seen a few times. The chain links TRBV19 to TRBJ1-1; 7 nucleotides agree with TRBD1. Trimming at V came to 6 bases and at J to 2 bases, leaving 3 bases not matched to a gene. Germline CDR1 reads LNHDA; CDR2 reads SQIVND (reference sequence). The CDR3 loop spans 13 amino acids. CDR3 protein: CASSGQANTEAFF. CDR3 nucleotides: TGTGCCAGTAGCGGACAGGCTAACACTGAAGCTTTCTTT.

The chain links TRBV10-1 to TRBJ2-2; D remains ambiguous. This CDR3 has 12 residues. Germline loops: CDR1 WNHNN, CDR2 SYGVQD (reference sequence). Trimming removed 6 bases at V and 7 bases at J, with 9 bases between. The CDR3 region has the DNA TGCGCCAGCAGCCCTAGTGACGGGGAGCTGTTTTTT. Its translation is CASSPSDGELFF.

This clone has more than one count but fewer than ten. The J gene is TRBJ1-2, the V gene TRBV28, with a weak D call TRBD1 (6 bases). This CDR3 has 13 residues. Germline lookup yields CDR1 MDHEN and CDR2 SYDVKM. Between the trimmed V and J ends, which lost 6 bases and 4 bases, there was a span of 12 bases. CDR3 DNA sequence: TGTGCCAGCAGCTTACAGGGACTCTATGGCTACACCTTC. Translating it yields CASSLQGLYGYTF.

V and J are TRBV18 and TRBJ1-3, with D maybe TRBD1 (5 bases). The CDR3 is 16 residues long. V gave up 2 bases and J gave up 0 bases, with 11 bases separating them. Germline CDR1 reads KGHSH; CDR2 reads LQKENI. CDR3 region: CASSPSQESSGNTIYF. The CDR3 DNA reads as TGTGCCAGCTCACCATCACAGGAGAGCTCTGGAAACACCATATATTTT.

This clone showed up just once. CDR3: CSAPVHNEQFF. CDR3 in DNA: TGCAGTGCTCCCGTTCACAATGAGCAGTTCTTC. The rearrangement joins TRBV20-1 to TRBJ2-1; no firm D call. Trimming removed 5 bases from V and 5 bases from J, with 7 bases in between. This CDR3 is built from 11 residues. From germline, CDR1 is DFQATT and CDR2 SNEGSKA (reference sequence).

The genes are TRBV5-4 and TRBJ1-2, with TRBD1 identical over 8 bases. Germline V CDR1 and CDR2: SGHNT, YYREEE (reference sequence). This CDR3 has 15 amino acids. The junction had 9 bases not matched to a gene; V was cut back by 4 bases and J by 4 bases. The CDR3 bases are TGTGCCAGCAGCCAGGGACAGGCTGTTCGCTATGGCTACACCTTC. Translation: CASSQGQAVRYGYTF.

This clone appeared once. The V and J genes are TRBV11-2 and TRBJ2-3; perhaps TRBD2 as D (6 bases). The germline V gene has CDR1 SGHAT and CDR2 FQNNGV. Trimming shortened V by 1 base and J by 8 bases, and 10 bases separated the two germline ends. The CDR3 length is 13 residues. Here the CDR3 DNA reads TGTGCCAGCAGCTTAGCCGGGGGAGCTACGCAGTATTTT. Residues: CASSLAGGATQYF.

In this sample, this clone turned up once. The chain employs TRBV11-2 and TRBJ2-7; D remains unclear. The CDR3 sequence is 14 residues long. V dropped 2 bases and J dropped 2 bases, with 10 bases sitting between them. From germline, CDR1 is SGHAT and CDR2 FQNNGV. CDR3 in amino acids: CASSLTPQTYEQYF. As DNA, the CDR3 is TGTGCCAGCAGCTTAACCCCACAGACCTACGAGCAGTACTTC.

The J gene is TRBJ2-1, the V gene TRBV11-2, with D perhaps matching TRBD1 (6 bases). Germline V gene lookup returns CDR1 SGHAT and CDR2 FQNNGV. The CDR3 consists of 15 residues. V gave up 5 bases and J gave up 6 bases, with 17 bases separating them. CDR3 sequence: CASSPNRVAANEQFF. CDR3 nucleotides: TGTGCCAGCAGCCCGAACAGGGTTGCCGCCAATGAGCAGTTCTTC. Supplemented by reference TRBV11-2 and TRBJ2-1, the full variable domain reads EAGVAQSPRYKIIEKRQSVAFWCNPISGHATLYWYQQILGQGPKLLIQFQNNGVVDDSQLPKDRFSAERLKGVDSTLKIQPAKLEDSAVYLCASSPNRVAANEQFFGPGTRLTVL.

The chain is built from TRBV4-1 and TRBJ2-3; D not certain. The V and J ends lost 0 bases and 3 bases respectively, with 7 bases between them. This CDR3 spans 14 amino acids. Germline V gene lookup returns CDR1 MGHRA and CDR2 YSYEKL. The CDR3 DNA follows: TGCGCCAGCAGCCAAGATTACGGGACAGATACGCAGTATTTT. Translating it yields CASSQDYGTDTQYF.

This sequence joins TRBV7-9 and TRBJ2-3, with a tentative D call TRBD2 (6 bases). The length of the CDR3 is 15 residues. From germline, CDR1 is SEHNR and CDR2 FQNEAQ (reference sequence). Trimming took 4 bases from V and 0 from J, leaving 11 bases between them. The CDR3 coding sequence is TGTGCCAGCAGCTCCACCGGGACTAGCACAGATACGCAGTATTTT. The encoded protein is CASSSTGTSTDTQYF.

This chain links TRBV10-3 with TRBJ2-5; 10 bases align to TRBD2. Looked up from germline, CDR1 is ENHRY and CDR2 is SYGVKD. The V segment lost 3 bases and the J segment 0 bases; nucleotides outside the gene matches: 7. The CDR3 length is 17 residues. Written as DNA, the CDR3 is TGTGCCATCAGTGACTTCACTAGCGGGGTTTACCAAGAGACCCAGTACTTC. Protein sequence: CAISDFTSGVYQETQYF.

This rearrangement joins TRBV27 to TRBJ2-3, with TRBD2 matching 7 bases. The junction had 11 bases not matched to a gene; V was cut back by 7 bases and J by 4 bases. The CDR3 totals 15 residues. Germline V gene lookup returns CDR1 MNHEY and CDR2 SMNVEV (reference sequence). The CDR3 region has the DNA TGTGCCAGCATTTCCGCGGGAGCGGGCGCAGATACGCAGTATTTT. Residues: CASISAGAGADTQYF.

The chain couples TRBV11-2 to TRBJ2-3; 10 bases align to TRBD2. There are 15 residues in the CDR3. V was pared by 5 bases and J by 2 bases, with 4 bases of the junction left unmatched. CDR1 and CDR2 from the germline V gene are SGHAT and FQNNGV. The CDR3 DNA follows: TGTGCCAGCAGCCAAAGCGGGAGGGACACAGATACGCAGTATTTT. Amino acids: CASSQSGRDTDTQYF.

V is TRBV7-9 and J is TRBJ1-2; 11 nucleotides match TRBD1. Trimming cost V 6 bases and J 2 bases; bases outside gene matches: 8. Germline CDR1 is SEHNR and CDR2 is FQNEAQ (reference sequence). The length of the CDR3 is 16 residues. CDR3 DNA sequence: TGTGCCAGCAGGCCCCGGACAGGGGGCACGAACTATGGCTACACCTTC. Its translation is CASRPRTGGTNYGYTF.

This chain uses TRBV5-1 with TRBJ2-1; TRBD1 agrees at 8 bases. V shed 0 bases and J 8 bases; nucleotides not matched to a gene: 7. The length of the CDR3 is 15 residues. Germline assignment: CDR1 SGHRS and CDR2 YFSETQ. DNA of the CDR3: TGCGCCAGCAGCTTGGCAGGACAGGGTGTCTATGAGCAGTTCTTC. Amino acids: CASSLAGQGVYEQFF. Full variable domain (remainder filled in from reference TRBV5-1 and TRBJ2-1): KAGVTQTPRYLIKTRGQQVTLSCSPISGHRSVSWYQQTPGQGLQFLFEYFSETQRNKGNFPGRFSGRQFSNSRSEMNVSTLELGDSALYLCASSLAGQGVYEQFFGPGTRLTVL.

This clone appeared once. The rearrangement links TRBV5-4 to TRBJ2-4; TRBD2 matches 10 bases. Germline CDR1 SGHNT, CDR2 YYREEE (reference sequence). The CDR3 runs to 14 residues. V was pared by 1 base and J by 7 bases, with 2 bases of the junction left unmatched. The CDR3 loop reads CASSLTSGINIQYF. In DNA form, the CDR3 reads TGTGCCAGCAGCTTGACTAGCGGGATTAACATTCAGTACTTC.